The next 20 T cell receptor beta chains were all read from a single sample in a study of blood T cell repertoires in COVID-19. Clones were read by immunoSEQ multiplex PCR, and TCRdb kept only the in-frame ones, dropping some. In the table there are around 62,000 clones, around 89% of which are singletons. Source material: peripheral blood. The receptors come from a human donor in a cohort sampled during active COVID-19.

The chain joins TRBV9 to TRBJ2-7; a possible D gene is TRBD2 (6 bases). Germline values: CDR1 SGDLS, CDR2 YYNGEE. The CDR3 covers 17 residues. Trimming left V 3 bases short and J 2 bases short, with 21 bases between. CDR3 protein: CASSGGELAFRAYEQYF. The CDR3 coding sequence is TGTGCCAGCAGCGGTGGGGAACTAGCTTTTAGAGCCTACGAGCAGTACTTC.

CDR3: CASKVFSLRTDTQYF. Here the CDR3 DNA reads TGTGCCAGCAAAGTCTTTAGCCTCCGTACAGATACGCAGTATTTT. This chain links TRBV28 with TRBJ2-3; D is undetermined. Germline values: CDR1 MDHEN, CDR2 SYDVKM. V lost 7 bases and J 3 bases, leaving 17 bases between the germline ends. The CDR3 is 15 amino acids.

In its sample, this clone was seen once. The gene calls are TRBV30 and TRBJ1-2, with D maybe TRBD1 (5 bases). Trimming pared 3 bases from V and 1 base from J, leaving 15 bases between. Per germline, CDR1 GTSNPN and CDR2 SVGIG (reference sequence). The CDR3 contains 15 residues. The CDR3 DNA follows: TGTGCCTGGAGCTCTTGGGGGGGAGTTAACTATGGCTACACCTTC. It codes for CAWSSWGGVNYGYTF.

This clone appeared a few times. This chain connects TRBV9 to TRBJ1-3; D unresolved. Germline V gene lookup returns CDR1 SGDLS and CDR2 YYNGEE. The CDR3 length is 15 residues. V was shortened by 0 bases and J by 0 bases, with 7 bases between the two germline ends. Here the CDR3 DNA reads TGTGCCAGCAGCGTAGTGGGAGCCTCTGGAAACACCATATATTTT. Amino acid sequence: CASSVVGASGNTIYF. The full variable domain, with the rest looked up from reference TRBV9 and TRBJ1-3, is DSGVTQTPKHLITATGQRVTLRCSPRSGDLSVYWYQQSLDQGLQFLIQYYNGEERAKGNILERFSAQQFPDLHSELNLSSLELGDSALYFCASSVVGASGNTIYFGEGSWLTVV.

The chain joins TRBV5-5 to TRBJ2-5; 7 bases are shared with TRBD2. The germline V gene encodes CDR1 SGHKS and CDR2 YYEKEE (reference sequence). The CDR3 has 15 amino acids. Losses at the gene ends were 4 bases for V and 5 bases for J; bases not matched to a gene: 11. DNA for the CDR3: TGTGCCAGCAGCCACCTGGGGGGGAGCGGGGAGACCCAGTACTTC. Residues: CASSHLGGSGETQYF.

This chain links TRBV5-5 with TRBJ2-3, with TRBD1 as a possible D gene (6 bases). The CDR3 extends over 14 amino acids. V was clipped by 1 base and J by 4 bases, with 10 bases between them. CDR1 is SGHKS, CDR2 YYEKEE, per germline (reference sequence). The CDR3 sequence is CASSLRTGSDTQYF. The CDR3 DNA reads as TGTGCCAGCAGCTTGCGCACAGGGTCAGATACGCAGTATTTT.

J is TRBJ1-6 and V is TRBV7-9; D not resolved. This CDR3 is 14 amino acids long. V lost 5 bases to trimming and J lost 9 bases, with 14 bases between them. CDR1 is SEHNR, CDR2 FQNEAQ, per germline (reference sequence). The CDR3 DNA sequence: TGTGCCAGCAGCCTATCACCGAGTGGTTCACCCCTCCACTTT. Its protein is CASSLSPSGSPLHF. Supplemented by reference TRBV7-9 and TRBJ1-6, the full variable domain reads DTGVSQNPRHKITKRGQNVTFRCDPISEHNRLYWYRQTLGQGPEFLTYFQNEAQLEKSRLLSDRFSAERPKGSFSTLEIQRTEQGDSAMYLCASSLSPSGSPLHFGNGTRLTVT.

This chain joins TRBV3-1 (or the pseudogene TRBV3-2) and TRBJ1-2, with D hard to call. Between the trimmed V and J ends, which lost 1 base and 4 bases, there was a span of 13 bases. Per the germline V gene, CDR1 is LGHDT and CDR2 is YNNKEL (reference sequence). The CDR3 sequence is 15 residues long. CDR3 residues: CASSQVNPRSYGYTF. The CDR3, as DNA: TGTGCCAGCAGCCAAGTCAATCCGAGGAGCTATGGCTACACCTTC.

This clone was seen a few times. This CDR3 reads CASSWTDHSGNTIYF. The CDR3 DNA is TGTGCCAGCAGCTGGACAGACCACTCTGGAAACACCATATATTTT. The V gene is TRBV11-2, the J gene TRBJ1-3; TRBD1 might be the D (6 bases). The CDR3 has 15 amino acids. From germline, CDR1 is SGHAT and CDR2 FQNNGV. V lost 4 bases, J lost 0 bases, and 10 bases lay in between.

This clone turned up a few times. The genes are TRBV5-4 and TRBJ2-7; D may be TRBD1 (5 bases). Germline values: CDR1 SGHNT, CDR2 YYREEE (reference sequence). V gave up 4 bases and J gave up 9 bases, with 20 bases separating them. This CDR3 contains 14 residues. CDR3 amino acids: CASSPGGPVRGQYF. CDR3 sequence (DNA): TGTGCCAGCAGCCCCGGCGGACCTGTAAGGGGGCAGTACTTC.

The V call is TRBV11-3, the J call TRBJ2-1, with a weak D call TRBD2 (6 bases). The V gene lost 5 bases and the J gene lost 3 bases, with 8 bases spanning the gap. CDR1 and CDR2 from the germline V gene are SGHNT and YENEEA. The CDR3 is 13 residues long. As DNA, the CDR3 is TGTGCCAGCAGCGCGGGATTCTACAATGAGCAGTTCTTC. It codes for CASSAGFYNEQFF. The full variable domain, completed using reference TRBV11-3 and TRBJ2-1, is EAGVVQSPRYKIIEKKQPVAFWCNPISGHNTLYWYLQNLGQGPELLIRYENEEAVDDSQLPKDRFSAERLKGVDSTLKIQPAELGDSAVYLCASSAGFYNEQFFGPGTRLTVL.

The chain combines TRBV30 with TRBJ1-3; TRBD1 might be the D (5 bases). The CDR3 runs 16 residues. Germline loops: CDR1 GTSNPN, CDR2 SVGIG (reference sequence). V lost 4 bases to trimming and J lost 0 bases, with 16 bases between them. The CDR3 bases are TGTGCCTGGATGAACGGGGGATCGCTCTCTGGAAACACCATATATTTT. Translated, it gives CAWMNGGSLSGNTIYF.

This clone was recorded once. This chain uses TRBV4-3 with TRBJ1-2, with 9 bases matching TRBD1. CDR1 and CDR2 from the germline V gene are LGHNA and YSLEER. With 0 bases clipped from V and 3 bases from J, the junction kept 8 bases outside the gene matches. The CDR3 has 17 residues. The CDR3 region is CASSQDPGTGSDYGYTF. CDR3 in DNA: TGCGCCAGCAGCCAAGACCCCGGGACAGGGAGCGACTATGGCTACACCTTC.

V is TRBV6-5 and J is TRBJ2-7, with D unclear. Germline loops: CDR1 MNHEY, CDR2 SVGAGI. Trimming removed 0 bases from V and 3 bases from J, with 15 bases in between. The CDR3 sequence is 16 residues long. CDR3 loop: CASSYSGRVGYYEQYF. The DNA for the CDR3 is TGTGCCAGCAGTTACTCCGGTCGGGTTGGATACTACGAGCAGTACTTC.

The rearrangement joins TRBV25-1 to TRBJ2-7; 7 bases fit TRBD2. The J segment lost 2 bases and the V segment lost 3 bases, leaving 4 bases of the junction unmatched. Germline values: CDR1 MGHDK, CDR2 SYGVNS. The CDR3 runs 14 residues. CDR3: CASSDHTSAYEQYF. The CDR3 nucleotides read TGTGCCAGCAGTGACCACACTAGCGCCTACGAGCAGTACTTC.

The chain combines TRBV6-2 or TRBV6-3 with TRBJ1-2; TRBD1 matches 12 bases. The CDR3 covers 16 residues. Trimming took 5 bases from V and 3 from J; bases not matched to a gene: 7. Germline-derived CDR1 and CDR2 are MNHEY and SVGEGT. The CDR3 is CASSPRDRGPYYGYTF. CDR3 in DNA: TGTGCCAGCAGTCCCCGGGACAGGGGGCCGTACTATGGCTACACCTTC.

DNA for the CDR3: TGTGCCAGCAGCCAAGGTCCGGGCTCCTACGAGCAGTACTTC. Its protein product is CASSQGPGSYEQYF. The rearrangement links TRBV3-1 (or the pseudogene TRBV3-2) to TRBJ2-7; D not certain. Trimming took off 1 base at V and 0 bases at J, with 7 bases between the two ends. The CDR3 is made up of 14 amino acids. Germline V gene sequence: CDR1 LGHDT, CDR2 YNNKEL (reference sequence).

V and J are TRBV3-1 (or the pseudogene TRBV3-2) and TRBJ1-1; D is uncertain. This CDR3 is 14 amino acids long. From germline, CDR1 is LGHDT and CDR2 YNNKEL (reference sequence). Trimming took 9 bases from V and 5 from J, leaving 19 bases between them. CDR3 region: CASDSRAEETEAFF. CDR3 DNA: TGTGCCAGTGATTCAAGGGCGGAGGAGACTGAAGCTTTCTTT.

The rearrangement links TRBV2 to TRBJ2-7, with D tentatively TRBD2 (6 bases). The ends were cut back, 8 bases at V and 0 bases at J, with 17 bases in the middle. This CDR3 is built from 15 residues. Per germline, CDR1 SNHLY and CDR2 FYNNEI. CDR3 bases: TGTGCCAGCCGGTTCGGGGGAGGAAGCTCCTACGAGCAGTACTTC. It encodes CASRFGGGSSYEQYF.

Comment on this clone: Other nucleotide sequences from this sample produce the same CDR3. The chain combines TRBV28 with TRBJ2-1; 7 bases align to TRBD1. CDR3 length equals 13 residues. The V and J ends lost 6 bases and 4 bases, in that order; junction bases with no gene match: 3. In germline, CDR1 is MDHEN, CDR2 SYDVKM. The CDR3 DNA reads TGTGCCAGCAGCCTCAGGGGGTACAATGAGCAGTTCTTC. Translating it yields CASSLRGYNEQFF.